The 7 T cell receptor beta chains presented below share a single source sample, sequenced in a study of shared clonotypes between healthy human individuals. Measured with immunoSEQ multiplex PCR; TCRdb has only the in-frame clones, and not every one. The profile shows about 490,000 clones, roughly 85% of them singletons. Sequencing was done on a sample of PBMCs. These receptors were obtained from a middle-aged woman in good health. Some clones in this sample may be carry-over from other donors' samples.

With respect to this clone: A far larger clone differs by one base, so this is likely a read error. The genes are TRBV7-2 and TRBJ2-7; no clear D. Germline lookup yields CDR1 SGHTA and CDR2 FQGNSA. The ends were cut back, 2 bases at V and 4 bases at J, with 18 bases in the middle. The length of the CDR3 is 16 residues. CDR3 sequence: CASSLISGGPLYEQYF. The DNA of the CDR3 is TGTGCCAGCAGCTTAATTTCGGGCGGCCCTCTTTACGAGCAGTACTTC. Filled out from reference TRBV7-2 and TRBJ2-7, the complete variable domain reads GAGVSQSPSNKVTEKGKDVELRCDPISGHTALYWYRQSLGQGLEFLIYFQGNSAPDKSGLPSDRFSAERTGGSVSTLTIQRTQQEDSAVYLCASSLISGGPLYEQYFGPGTRLTVT.

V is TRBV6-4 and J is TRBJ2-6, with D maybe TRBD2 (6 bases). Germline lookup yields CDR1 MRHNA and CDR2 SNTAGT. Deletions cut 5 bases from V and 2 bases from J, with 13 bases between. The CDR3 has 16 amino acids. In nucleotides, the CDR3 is TGTGCCAGCAGTCCGTCAGGAGGGGCTGGGGCCAACGTCCTGACTTTC. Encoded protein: CASSPSGGAGANVLTF.

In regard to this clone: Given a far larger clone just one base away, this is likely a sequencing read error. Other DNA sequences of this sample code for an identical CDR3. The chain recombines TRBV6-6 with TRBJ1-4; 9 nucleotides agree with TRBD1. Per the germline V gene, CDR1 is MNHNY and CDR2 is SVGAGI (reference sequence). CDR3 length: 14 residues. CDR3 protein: CASSYGTGLEKLFF. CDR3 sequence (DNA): TGTGCAAGCAGTTACGGGACAGGGCTTGAAAAACTGTTTTTT.

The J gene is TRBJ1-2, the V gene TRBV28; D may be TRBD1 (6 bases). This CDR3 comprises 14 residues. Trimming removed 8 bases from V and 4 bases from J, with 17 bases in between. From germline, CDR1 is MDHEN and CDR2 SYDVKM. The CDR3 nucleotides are TGTGCCAGCGCGAGGGGGGGCAGCGTCTATGGCTACACCTTC. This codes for CASARGGSVYGYTF.

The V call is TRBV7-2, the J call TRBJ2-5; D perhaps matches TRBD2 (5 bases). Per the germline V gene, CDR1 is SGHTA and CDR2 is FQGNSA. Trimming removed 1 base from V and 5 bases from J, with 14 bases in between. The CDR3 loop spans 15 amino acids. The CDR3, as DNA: TGTGCCAGCAGCTTAGTTGGAGGTTACGGCGAGACCCAGTACTTC. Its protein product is CASSLVGGYGETQYF.

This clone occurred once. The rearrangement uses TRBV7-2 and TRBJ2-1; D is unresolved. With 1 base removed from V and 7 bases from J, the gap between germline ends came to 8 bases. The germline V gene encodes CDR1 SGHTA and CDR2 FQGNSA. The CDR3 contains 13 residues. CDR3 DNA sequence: TGTGCCAGCAGCTTAGGTTTTGGGAATGAGCAGTTCTTC. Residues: CASSLGFGNEQFF.

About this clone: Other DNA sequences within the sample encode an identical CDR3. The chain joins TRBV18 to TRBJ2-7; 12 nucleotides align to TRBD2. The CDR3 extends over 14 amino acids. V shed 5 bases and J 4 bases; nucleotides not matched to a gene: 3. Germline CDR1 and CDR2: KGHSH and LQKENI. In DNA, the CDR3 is TGTGCCAGCTCATCCGGGACTAGCGGGTACGAGCAGTACTTC. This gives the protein CASSSGTSGYEQYF.